This passage covers 22 T cell receptor beta chains from one sample sequenced in a study of cytomegalovirus exposure and HLA in healthy donors. Researchers ran the PCR with 60 Vbeta and 13 Jbeta primers. Clones were sequenced by immunoSEQ multiplex PCR, and TCRdb holds only the in-frame ones, with some missing. Of approximately 110,000 clones listed, roughly three quarters are singletons. Sequencing input: PBMCs. The receptors were sampled from a man in his forties in good health and CMV-seropositive.

The genes are TRBV27 and TRBJ1-2, with D unclear. Trimming stripped 0 bases from V and 3 bases from J, with 5 bases between. Germline-derived CDR1 and CDR2 are MNHEY and SMNVEV (reference sequence). The CDR3 contains 13 residues. Here the CDR3 DNA reads TGTGCCAGCAGTTTATCGCGGGACTATGGCTACACCTTC. Its protein product is CASSLSRDYGYTF.

The sample holds a few counts of this clone. The chain couples TRBV5-1 to TRBJ2-3, with 7 bases lining up with TRBD1. Germline CDR1 and CDR2: SGHRS and YFSETQ. V trimming: 3 bases; J trimming: 2 bases; junction bases outside the gene matches: 3. The CDR3 is made up of 14 amino acids. The DNA of the CDR3 is TGCGCCAGCAGCTCTGGGACAGCCACAGATACGCAGTATTTT. Protein sequence: CASSSGTATDTQYF.

This sequence joins TRBV11-3 and TRBJ2-1; D is ambiguous. Germline loops: CDR1 SGHNT, CDR2 YENEEA. This CDR3 contains 16 residues. Trimming pared 5 bases from V and 4 bases from J, leaving 18 bases between. The CDR3 here is CASSISPDNKYNEQFF. DNA of the CDR3: TGTGCCAGCAGCATTTCGCCCGATAACAAATACAATGAGCAGTTCTTC. Complete variable domain (other parts from reference TRBV11-3 and TRBJ2-1): EAGVVQSPRYKIIEKKQPVAFWCNPISGHNTLYWYLQNLGQGPELLIRYENEEAVDDSQLPKDRFSAERLKGVDSTLKIQPAELGDSAVYLCASSISPDNKYNEQFFGPGTRLTVL.

V and J are TRBV28 and TRBJ1-2; tentatively, D is TRBD1 (6 bases). V was trimmed by 6 bases and J by 3 bases, leaving 14 bases between them. The CDR3 has 14 residues. The germline V gene encodes CDR1 MDHEN and CDR2 SYDVKM. CDR3 DNA sequence: TGTGCCAGCAGCCCAGGGGCGCAGGACTATGGCTACACCTTC. Translating gives CASSPGAQDYGYTF.

In this sample, this clone turned up once. Other DNA sequences in this sample translate to the same CDR3. The chain recombines TRBV28 with TRBJ2-7, with D maybe TRBD1 (6 bases). V lost 5 bases to trimming and J lost 2 bases, with 16 bases between them. CDR1 and CDR2 (germline): MDHEN, SYDVKM. The CDR3 is 15 residues long. The DNA of the CDR3 is TGTGCCAGCAGTACTAGGCAGGGACAACCCTACGAGCAGTACTTC. Amino acid sequence: CASSTRQGQPYEQYF.

The J gene is TRBJ2-1, the V gene TRBV19, with a tentative D call TRBD2 (7 bases). The V gene lost 4 bases and the J gene lost 0 bases, with 10 bases spanning the gap. CDR1 and CDR2 from the germline V gene are LNHDA and SQIVND (reference sequence). The CDR3 is 15 residues long. The CDR3 DNA reads as TGTGCCAGTAGTAAAGGGGGGGCCTCCTACAATGAGCAGTTCTTC. Its translation: CASSKGGASYNEQFF.

The J gene is TRBJ1-2, the V gene TRBV5-1, with D perhaps matching TRBD1 (6 bases). Trimming stripped 0 bases from V and 3 bases from J, with 12 bases between. Germline CDR1 and CDR2: SGHRS and YFSETQ. This CDR3 has 15 amino acids. CDR3 in amino acids: CASSLAAGAYYGYTF. DNA for the CDR3: TGCGCCAGCAGCTTGGCGGCAGGGGCCTACTATGGCTACACCTTC.

With regard to this clone: In the same sample, other DNA sequences code for this CDR3. The rearrangement links TRBV28 to TRBJ2-7; 7 nucleotides align to TRBD1. V lost 5 bases, J lost 2 bases, and 9 bases stayed unmatched. CDR3 length equals 15 residues. CDR1 is MDHEN and CDR2 is SYDVKM in the germline V gene. DNA of the CDR3: TGTGCCAGCAGTACTAGACAGGGACAACCCTACGAGCAGTACTTC. Translated, it gives CASSTRQGQPYEQYF.

This clone appeared once. The chain joins TRBV27 to TRBJ1-4; 9 bases fit TRBD1. The V gene end was trimmed by 8 bases and the J gene end by 7 bases; junction bases not matched to a gene: 8. Germline CDR1 and CDR2: MNHEY and SMNVEV (reference sequence). The CDR3 is 14 amino acids. The CDR3 DNA sequence: TGTGCCAGCCGGACAGGGGTGGTAGGTGAAAAACTGTTTTTT. Protein product: CASRTGVVGEKLFF.

The chain combines TRBV28 with TRBJ1-5; D is perhaps TRBD1 (6 bases). The CDR3 totals 15 residues. V lost 2 bases to trimming and J lost 3 bases, with 11 bases between them. Looked up from germline, CDR1 is MDHEN and CDR2 is SYDVKM. CDR3 nucleotide sequence: TGTGCCAGCAGTTTAAACAGGGACCTCAATCAGCCCCAGCATTTT. Its translation: CASSLNRDLNQPQHF. The full variable domain, its missing parts supplied by reference TRBV28 and TRBJ1-5, is DVKVTQSSRYLVKRTGEKVFLECVQDMDHENMFWYRQDPGLGLRLIYFSYDVKMKEKGDIPEGYSVSREKKERFSLILESASTNQTSMYLCASSLNRDLNQPQHFGDGTRLSIL.

This clone was observed a handful of times. CDR3 loop: CASSSRGGSETQYF. As DNA, the CDR3 is TGTGCCAGCAGCTCAAGGGGGGGATCGGAGACCCAGTACTTC. V is TRBV7-2 and J is TRBJ2-5; TRBD2 might be the D (7 bases). Trimming removed 4 bases from V and 5 bases from J, with 14 bases in between. Germline CDR1 SGHTA, CDR2 FQGNSA. This CDR3 has 14 residues.

The chain combines TRBV5-1 with TRBJ2-1; the D gene is possibly TRBD2 (6 bases). CDR1 is SGHRS and CDR2 is YFSETQ in the germline V gene. V was trimmed by 1 base and J by 0 bases, leaving 11 bases between them. CDR3 length: 16 residues. CDR3 in DNA: TGCGCCAGCAGCTTGTATGGGCGGGACTCCTACAATGAGCAGTTCTTC. It translates to CASSLYGRDSYNEQFF.

V and J are TRBV7-2 and TRBJ2-3; TRBD2 aligns across 8 bases. CDR3 length: 18 residues. Per germline, CDR1 SGHTA and CDR2 FQGNSA. J was trimmed by 2 bases and V by 6 bases; bases with no gene match: 16. The CDR3, as DNA: TGTGCCAGCAGTTCCAAGGAGGGAGGACTAGCCTTCACAGATACGCAGTATTTT. Protein product: CASSSKEGGLAFTDTQYF.

J is TRBJ2-7 and V is TRBV30; 9 bases align to TRBD1. The J segment lost 5 bases and the V segment lost 4 bases, leaving 15 bases of the junction unmatched. CDR1 is GTSNPN, CDR2 SVGIG, per germline (reference sequence). The CDR3 is 16 amino acids. Here the CDR3 DNA reads TGTGCCTGGATCTACCCATTCGGGACAGGGAGTCACGAGCAGTACTTC. Protein sequence: CAWIYPFGTGSHEQYF.

The chain couples TRBV5-4 to TRBJ2-7, with TRBD1 identical over 10 bases. CDR3 length equals 15 residues. The V gene's germline CDR1 is SGHNT and CDR2 YYREEE (reference sequence). Germline trimming cut 4 bases from V and 3 bases from J; bases unmatched to any gene: 7. The CDR3 nucleotides are TGTGCCAGCAGCCCTACGACAGGGGGCTACTACGAGCAGTACTTC. Its protein is CASSPTTGGYYEQYF.

V gene TRBV2 combines with J gene TRBJ2-1, with a tentative D call TRBD2 (5 bases). The CDR3 sequence is 11 residues long. Germline V CDR1 and CDR2: SNHLY, FYNNEI. Trimming cost V 11 bases and J 7 bases, with 12 bases left between them. CDR3 region: CAFTSGNEQFF. CDR3 DNA: TGTGCCTTTACGTCGGGGAATGAGCAGTTCTTC.

This clone showed up just once. This chain uses TRBV19 with TRBJ2-1, with 9 bases identical to TRBD2. V shed 3 bases and J 3 bases; nucleotides not matched to a gene: 6. The CDR3 runs to 16 residues. Germline V gives CDR1 LNHDA, CDR2 SQIVND (reference sequence). The CDR3 here is CASSIRLAGLYNEQFF. The DNA for the CDR3 is TGTGCCAGTAGTATTCGGCTAGCGGGACTCTACAATGAGCAGTTCTTC.

The chain carries TRBV7-8 and TRBJ2-2; D uncertain. V gave up 2 bases and J gave up 3 bases, with 7 bases separating them. CDR3 length: 14 residues. CDR1 SGHVS and CDR2 FQNEAQ come from the germline V gene. The CDR3 coding sequence is TGTGCCAGCAGCTTACTAGACCACACCGGGGAGCTGTTTTTT. Its translation is CASSLLDHTGELFF.

J is TRBJ2-1 and V is TRBV27; D remains unclear. CDR1 is MNHEY and CDR2 is SMNVEV in the germline V gene (reference sequence). CDR3 length: 11 amino acids. V was pared by 4 bases and J by 8 bases, with 6 bases between. CDR3 sequence: CASSSGHEQFF. CDR3 DNA sequence: TGTGCCAGCAGTTCGGGTCATGAGCAGTTCTTC.

This clone was counted between two and nine times. The V call is TRBV5-4, the J call TRBJ2-4; perhaps TRBD1 as D (5 bases). Trimming pared 4 bases from V and 0 bases from J, leaving 14 bases between. The CDR3 covers 16 residues. The germline V gene encodes CDR1 SGHNT and CDR2 YYREEE (reference sequence). As DNA, the CDR3 is TGTGCCAGCAGCGGAAGGGGATCCCCAGCCAAAAACATTCAGTACTTC. Its translation: CASSGRGSPAKNIQYF.

The chain employs TRBV19 and TRBJ2-1; TRBD2 matches at 10 bases. Unmatched junction bases numbered 5, after V lost 1 base and J lost 5 bases. Germline V gene lookup returns CDR1 LNHDA and CDR2 SQIVND (reference sequence). The CDR3 runs to 16 residues. The CDR3 spells CASSIVGLAGDNEQFF. The CDR3, as DNA: TGTGCCAGTAGTATAGTCGGTCTAGCGGGAGACAATGAGCAGTTCTTC.

This chain connects TRBV11-2 to TRBJ2-1; maybe TRBD2 (5 bases). V lost 5 bases, J lost 6 bases, and 11 bases lay in between. The CDR3 covers 13 residues. Germline-derived CDR1 and CDR2 are SGHAT and FQNNGV. CDR3 bases: TGTGCCAGCAGCGGGTTAGCGTCCAATGAGCAGTTCTTC. Protein sequence: CASSGLASNEQFF.